The following is a T cell receptor (beta chain) sequence with its context. Its antigen is undetermined. This sample is drawn from a study of lymphopenia after photon versus proton radiotherapy. Notes on the study in general: In patients who died, overall survival fell as post-nadir TCR diversity dropped more. After lymphocyte nadir, photon-treated repertoires showed oligoclonal expansion, especially CD8+ Temra. Photon-treated patients lost naive T cells and TCR diversity; proton-treated stayed stable.

CDR3 length: 14 amino acids. The V and J ends lost 4 bases and 3 bases respectively, with 11 bases between them. Germline CDR1 is SGHNT and CDR2 is YYREEE (reference sequence). Assay used: immunoSEQ multiplex PCR; TCRdb lists only in-frame clones, some missing. The repertoire holds about 29,000 clones, 87% seen once, with 40% to 60% in the top ten. This TCR was sampled from a woman aged 55 to 70 with cholangiocarcinoma. Some clones in this sample may be carry-over from other donors' samples. The rearrangement links TRBV5-4 to TRBJ2-1, with a tentative D call TRBD1 (5 bases). The sequencing here drew on peripheral blood, taken from a patient treated with proton-based radiotherapy. CDR3 bases: TGTGCCAGCAGCAAGGACACCAACTACAATGAGCAGTTCTTC. Translated: CASSKDTNYNEQFF.